The 21 T cell receptor beta chains in this list originate from one sample, sequenced in a study of blood T cells in healthy people across ages. Alongside a J-beta primer mix, a sample-barcoded 5' primer served in a second PCR lasting 7 to 11 cycles. TCRdb re-called the 5' RACE reads with MiXCR, one entry per CDR3 protein. The data contain around 780,000 distinct CDR3 sequences, more than 25% of them singletons. This sample was shared with a second study, whose subject was T cells of mothers and their children.

Sequenced: blood. Source of these receptors: a boy aged 5 to 17 in good health.

This clonotype was detected only a few times. V usage is TRBV12-3 or TRBV12-4 and J usage is TRBJ1-2, with 7 bases that match TRBD1. This CDR3 has 14 amino acids. V was pared by 2 bases and J by 6 bases, with 6 bases of the junction left unmatched. The CDR3 sequence: CASSLSDRDDGYTF. In DNA, the CDR3 is TGTGCCAGCAGTTTATCCGACAGGGACGATGGCTACACCTTC.

This clonotype was seen at least ten times. The gene calls are TRBV12-5 and TRBJ2-5, with D unresolved. Trimming shortened V by 1 base and J by 4 bases, and 7 bases separated the two germline ends. This CDR3 has 13 amino acids. From germline, CDR1 is LGHNT and CDR2 FRNRAP. This chain's CDR3 is CASGLAEAETQYF. CDR3 DNA sequence: TGTGCTAGTGGTTTGGCCGAGGCAGAGACCCAGTACTTC.

This clonotype was seen only a few times. This chain links TRBV3-1 with TRBJ1-2; D uncertain. V gave up 4 bases and J gave up 4 bases, with 13 bases separating them. CDR3 size: 14 residues. Germline CDR1 is LGHDT and CDR2 is YNNKEL (reference sequence). The CDR3 here is CASSLDPGIYGYTF. For the CDR3, the DNA is TGTGCCAGCAGCCTGGACCCTGGGATCTATGGCTACACCTTC.

The chain recombines TRBV7-9 with TRBJ2-7; TRBD2 is a possible D gene (5 bases). The CDR3 has 15 residues. V shed 4 bases and J shed 7 bases, with 20 bases lying between them. Germline assignment: CDR1 SEHNR and CDR2 FQNEAQ (reference sequence). The CDR3 coding sequence is TGTGCCAGCAGCTACAGCGGTGCCTTCGAGGGAGAGCAGTACGTC. As protein: CASSYSGAFEGEQYV.

This clonotype was seen at least ten times. This chain links TRBV18 with TRBJ2-1, with D tentatively TRBD1 (5 bases). V was trimmed by 3 bases and J by 6 bases, leaving 6 bases between them. The length of the CDR3 is 12 residues. CDR1 is KGHSH and CDR2 is LQKENI in the germline V gene. Here the CDR3 DNA reads TGTGCCAGCTCACCTCAGGGCAATGAGCAGTTCTTC. Translating gives CASSPQGNEQFF.

The rearrangement uses TRBV5-1 and TRBJ2-1, with D tentatively TRBD1 or TRBD2 (6 bases each). This CDR3 is built from 15 residues. CDR1 and CDR2 from the germline V gene are SGHRS and YFSETQ. V shed 3 bases and J shed 8 bases, with 18 bases lying between them. The CDR3 is CASSSRGLQYDEQFF. The CDR3 region has the DNA TGCGCCAGCAGCTCTCGGGGGCTTCAGTACGATGAGCAGTTCTTC.

The rearrangement joins TRBV7-3 to TRBJ2-5; 7 bases line up with TRBD1. This CDR3 contains 15 residues. V trimming: 5 bases; J trimming: 0 bases; junction bases outside the gene matches: 6. The germline V gene has CDR1 SGHTA and CDR2 FQGTGA. Written as DNA, the CDR3 is TGTGCCAGCAGCCCCGGGACAGCATACCAAGAGACCCAGTACTTC. It is translated as CASSPGTAYQETQYF. Full variable domain (outside the CDR3, taken from reference TRBV7-3 and TRBJ2-5): GAGVSQTPSNKVTEKGKYVELRCDPISGHTALYWYRQSLGQGPEFLIYFQGTGAADDSGLPNDRFFAVRPEGSVSTLKIQRTERGDSAVYLCASSPGTAYQETQYFGPGTRLLVL.

This clonotype was counted between two and nine times. This sequence joins TRBV9 and TRBJ2-7, with D tentatively TRBD1 (6 bases). Germline V gives CDR1 SGDLS, CDR2 YYNGEE. The CDR3 extends over 16 amino acids. V was shortened by 0 bases and J by 1 base, with 14 bases between the two germline ends. This CDR3 reads CASSVGGGGESYEQYF. Here the CDR3 DNA reads TGTGCCAGCAGCGTAGGAGGGGGTGGAGAGTCCTACGAGCAGTACTTC.

This clonotype was observed a handful of times. The V and J genes are TRBV29-1 and TRBJ1-2, with D maybe TRBD1 (5 bases). Per germline, CDR1 SQVTM and CDR2 ANQGSEA. This CDR3 spans 11 amino acids. Between the trimmed V and J ends, which lost 4 bases and 6 bases, there was a span of 9 bases. CDR3 amino acids: CSVGGVNGYTF. The CDR3 nucleotides read TGCAGCGTTGGGGGGGTGAATGGCTACACCTTC.

The chain joins TRBV3-1 to TRBJ2-7; the match to TRBD1 covers 11 bases. The CDR3 runs 17 residues. V gave up 0 bases and J gave up 6 bases; unmatched junction bases: 10. Per the germline V gene, CDR1 is LGHDT and CDR2 is YNNKEL (reference sequence). The CDR3 sequence: CASSQDPMGQGDFEQYF. CDR3 nucleotide sequence: TGTGCCAGCAGCCAAGATCCGATGGGACAGGGGGATTTCGAGCAGTACTTC.

This clonotype was detected only a few times. The CDR3 DNA sequence: TGTGCCAGCAGCTCCCCCGGGCGACTAGCGGGGACTGAAACGGATACGCAGTATTTT. This sequence encodes CASSSPGRLAGTETDTQYF. The rearrangement joins TRBV5-4 to TRBJ2-3; 11 nucleotides line up with TRBD2. This CDR3 is 19 amino acids long. Looked up from germline, CDR1 is SGHNT and CDR2 is YYREEE (reference sequence). The ends lost 3 bases at V and 6 bases at J; junction bases unmatched: 18. The full variable domain, with the rest looked up from reference TRBV5-4 and TRBJ2-3, is ETGVTQSPTHLIKTRGQQVTLRCSSQSGHNTVSWYQQALGQGPQFIFQYYREEENGRGNFPPRFSGLQFPNYSSELNVNALELDDSALYLCASSSPGRLAGTETDTQYFGPGTRLTVL.

Comment on this clonotype: This may arise from a read error, as a much more abundant clone is one base away. V usage is TRBV6-6 and J usage is TRBJ2-1; 9 bases line up with TRBD2. Germline V gene lookup returns CDR1 MNHNY and CDR2 SVGAGI (reference sequence). The CDR3 is made up of 14 amino acids. CDR3 sequence: CASLAGAHSNERFF. CDR3 bases: TGTGCCAGCTTAGCGGGGGCCCACTCCAATGAGCGGTTCTTC.

The J gene is TRBJ2-7, the V gene TRBV2, with D perhaps matching TRBD1 (5 bases). This CDR3 has 14 amino acids. The V end was cut by 8 bases, the J end by 6 bases, with 20 bases between. Germline values: CDR1 SNHLY, CDR2 FYNNEI. The CDR3 DNA is TGTGCCAGCCTAACAGAGCTGACAGCGTCCGAGCAGTACTTC. It translates to CASLTELTASEQYF.

This clonotype was recorded at least ten times. This chain uses TRBV11-2 with TRBJ2-7; possibly TRBD2 for D (7 bases). Trimming took off 8 bases at V and 5 bases at J, with 16 bases between the two ends. The CDR3 contains 13 residues. CDR1 and CDR2 from the germline V gene are SGHAT and FQNNGV. The CDR3 DNA sequence: TGTGCCAGCGAGAGGGGGGGAGGCCACGAGCAGTACTTC. It is translated as CASERGGGHEQYF.

The chain joins TRBV13 to TRBJ2-7; D could derive from TRBD1 or TRBD2 (5 bases each). In germline, CDR1 is PRHDT, CDR2 FYEKMQ (reference sequence). This CDR3 has 14 residues. Trimming took 0 bases from V and 2 from J, leaving 8 bases between them. CDR3 nucleotide sequence: TGTGCCAGCAGCTTAGGTGGGACGGCCTACGAGCAGTACTTC. This gives the protein CASSLGGTAYEQYF.

The chain couples TRBV20-1 to TRBJ2-7, with D perhaps given as TRBD1 or TRBD2 (5 bases each). The germline V and J ends were trimmed by 0 bases and 6 bases, with 12 bases remaining between them. This CDR3 is built from 13 residues. The germline CDR1 and CDR2 sequences are DFQATT and SNEGSKA (reference sequence). CDR3 sequence (DNA): TGCAGTGCTAGAGAAGGGGAGTCGGGCGAGCAGTACTTC. Amino acids: CSAREGESGEQYF.

This clonotype was seen a few times. The V gene is TRBV5-1, the J gene TRBJ2-5; 9 nucleotides align to TRBD2. The CDR3 length is 15 residues. V lost 5 bases, J lost 3 bases, and 8 bases stayed unmatched. The V gene's germline CDR1 is SGHRS and CDR2 YFSETQ. The CDR3 reads CASRASGASEETQYF. The CDR3 DNA reads as TGCGCCAGCAGAGCTAGCGGGGCCTCTGAAGAGACCCAGTACTTC. Variable domain in full (rest from reference TRBV5-1 and TRBJ2-5): KAGVTQTPRYLIKTRGQQVTLSCSPISGHRSVSWYQQTPGQGLQFLFEYFSETQRNKGNFPGRFSGRQFSNSRSEMNVSTLELGDSALYLCASRASGASEETQYFGPGTRLLVL.

There are many counts of this clonotype. The rearrangement links TRBV7-9 to TRBJ2-5; 14 bases fit TRBD2. V lost 4 bases and J lost 5; bases outside the gene matches: 6. This CDR3 region has 16 residues. The V gene's germline CDR1 is SEHNR and CDR2 FQNEAQ (reference sequence). CDR3 sequence reads: CASSSTSGGARETQYF. CDR3 DNA sequence: TGTGCCAGCAGCTCGACTAGCGGGGGGGCCAGGGAGACCCAGTACTTC. Full variable domain (missing parts from reference TRBV7-9 and TRBJ2-5): DTGVSQNPRHKITKRGQNVTFRCDPISEHNRLYWYRQTLGQGPEFLTYFQNEAQLEKSRLLSDRFSAERPKGSFSTLEIQRTEQGDSAMYLCASSSTSGGARETQYFGPGTRLLVL.

CDR3 region: CASSLAGRLNTEAFF. The CDR3 region has the DNA TGTGCCAGCAGCTTGGCAGGCCGGCTGAACACTGAAGCTTTCTTT. J is TRBJ1-1 and V is TRBV5-4; D unclear. Germline values: CDR1 SGHNT, CDR2 YYREEE (reference sequence). This CDR3 comprises 15 residues. The V gene lost 0 bases and the J gene lost 0 bases, with 9 bases spanning the gap.

This clonotype was observed a handful of times. The chain combines TRBV5-5 with TRBJ2-2; D is uncertain. In germline, CDR1 is SGHKS, CDR2 YYEKEE (reference sequence). The germline V and J ends were trimmed by 2 bases and 2 bases, with 10 bases remaining between them. This CDR3 comprises 15 residues. The CDR3 DNA reads TGTGCCAGCAGCTTACGGGCCTTTAACACCGGGGAGCTGTTTTTT. Its protein product is CASSLRAFNTGELFF.

This clonotype was seen a handful of times. The rearrangement links TRBV28 to TRBJ1-2; D is uncertain. V dropped 3 bases and J dropped 4 bases, with 12 bases sitting between them. The CDR3 loop spans 14 amino acids. CDR1 is MDHEN and CDR2 is SYDVKM in the germline V gene. CDR3 amino acids: CASSLAGNTYGYTF. The CDR3 DNA reads TGTGCCAGCAGTTTGGCCGGGAACACCTATGGCTACACCTTC.